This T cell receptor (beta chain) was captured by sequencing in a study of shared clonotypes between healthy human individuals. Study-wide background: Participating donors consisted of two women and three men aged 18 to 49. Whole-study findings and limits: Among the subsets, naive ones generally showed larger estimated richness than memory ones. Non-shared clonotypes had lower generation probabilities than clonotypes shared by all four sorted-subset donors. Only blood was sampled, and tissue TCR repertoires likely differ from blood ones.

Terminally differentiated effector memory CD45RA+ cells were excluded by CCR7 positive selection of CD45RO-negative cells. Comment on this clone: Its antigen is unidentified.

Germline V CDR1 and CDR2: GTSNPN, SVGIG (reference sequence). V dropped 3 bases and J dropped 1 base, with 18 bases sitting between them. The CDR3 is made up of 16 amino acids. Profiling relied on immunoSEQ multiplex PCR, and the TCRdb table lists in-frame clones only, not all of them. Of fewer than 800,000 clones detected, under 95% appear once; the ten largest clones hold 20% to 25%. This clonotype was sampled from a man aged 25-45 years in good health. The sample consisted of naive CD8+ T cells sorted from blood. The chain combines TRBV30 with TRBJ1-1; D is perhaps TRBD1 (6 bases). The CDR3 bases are TGTGCCTGGAGGCCTTTCTTGGGGGCGAGGAACACTGAAGCTTTCTTT. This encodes CAWRPFLGARNTEAFF.